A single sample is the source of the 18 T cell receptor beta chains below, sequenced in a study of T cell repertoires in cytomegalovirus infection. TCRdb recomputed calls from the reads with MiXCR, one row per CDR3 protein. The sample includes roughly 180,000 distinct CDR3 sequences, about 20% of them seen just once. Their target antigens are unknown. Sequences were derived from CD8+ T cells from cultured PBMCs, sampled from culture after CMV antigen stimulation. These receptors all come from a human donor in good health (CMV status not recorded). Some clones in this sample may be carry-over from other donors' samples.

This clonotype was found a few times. The CDR3 sequence is CVSSDRGNQPQHF. The CDR3, as DNA: TGTGTCAGTTCGGACAGGGGGAATCAGCCCCAGCATTTT. V is TRBV25-1 and J is TRBJ1-5, with 10 bases fitting TRBD1. CDR3 length: 13 residues. Germline V gene sequence: CDR1 MGHDK, CDR2 SYGVNS.

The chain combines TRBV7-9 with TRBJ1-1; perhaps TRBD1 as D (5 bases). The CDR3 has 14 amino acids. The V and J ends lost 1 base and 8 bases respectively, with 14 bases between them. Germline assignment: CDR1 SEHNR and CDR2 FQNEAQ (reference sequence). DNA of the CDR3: TGTGCCAGCAGCTTAGGGGCGGGACGGCAAGAAGCTTTCTTT. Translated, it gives CASSLGAGRQEAFF.

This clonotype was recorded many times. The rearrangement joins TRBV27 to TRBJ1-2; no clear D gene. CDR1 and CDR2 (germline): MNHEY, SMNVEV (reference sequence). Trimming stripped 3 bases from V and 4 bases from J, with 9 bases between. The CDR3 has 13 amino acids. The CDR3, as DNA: TGTGCCAGCAGTTTTAGCACGGGCTATGGCTACACCTTC. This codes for CASSFSTGYGYTF.

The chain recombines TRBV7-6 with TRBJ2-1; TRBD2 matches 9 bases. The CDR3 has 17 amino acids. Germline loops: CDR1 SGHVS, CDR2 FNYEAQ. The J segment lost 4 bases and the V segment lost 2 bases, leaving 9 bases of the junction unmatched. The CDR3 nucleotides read TGTGCCAGCAGCTTAACCCACGGAGCGGGAGGTTACAATGAGCAGTTCTTC. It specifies CASSLTHGAGGYNEQFF.

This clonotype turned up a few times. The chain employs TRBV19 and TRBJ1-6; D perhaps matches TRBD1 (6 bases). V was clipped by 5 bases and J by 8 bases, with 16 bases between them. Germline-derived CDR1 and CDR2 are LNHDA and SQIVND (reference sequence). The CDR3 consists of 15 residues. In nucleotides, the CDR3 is TGTGCCAGTAGTCAAAACAGGGAGCGAGATTCACCCCTCCACTTT. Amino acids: CASSQNRERDSPLHF.

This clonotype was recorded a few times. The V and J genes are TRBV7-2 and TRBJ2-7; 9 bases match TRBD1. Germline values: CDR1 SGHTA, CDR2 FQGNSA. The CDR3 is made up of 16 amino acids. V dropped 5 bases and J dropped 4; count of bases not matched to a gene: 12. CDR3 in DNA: TGTGCCAGCAGCGTAATACCGGGACAGGGTCGATACGAGCAGTACTTC. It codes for CASSVIPGQGRYEQYF. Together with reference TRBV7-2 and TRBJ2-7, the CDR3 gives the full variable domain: GAGVSQSPSNKVTEKGKDVELRCDPISGHTALYWYRQSLGQGLEFLIYFQGNSAPDKSGLPSDRFSAERTGGSVSTLTIQRTQQEDSAVYLCASSVIPGQGRYEQYFGPGTRLTVT.

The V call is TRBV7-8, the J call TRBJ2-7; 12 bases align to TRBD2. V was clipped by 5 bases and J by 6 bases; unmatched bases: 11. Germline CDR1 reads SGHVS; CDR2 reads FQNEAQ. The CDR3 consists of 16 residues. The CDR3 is CASSPQASGGAGEQYF. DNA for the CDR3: TGTGCCAGCAGCCCCCAGGCTAGCGGGGGGGCCGGCGAGCAGTACTTC.

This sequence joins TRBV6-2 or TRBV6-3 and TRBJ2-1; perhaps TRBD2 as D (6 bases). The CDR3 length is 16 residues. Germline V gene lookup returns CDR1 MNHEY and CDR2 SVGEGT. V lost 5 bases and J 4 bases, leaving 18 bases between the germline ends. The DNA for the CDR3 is TGTGCCAGCAGTAAGGGAGCCGGGGGTAGGTACAATGAGCAGTTCTTC. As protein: CASSKGAGGRYNEQFF.

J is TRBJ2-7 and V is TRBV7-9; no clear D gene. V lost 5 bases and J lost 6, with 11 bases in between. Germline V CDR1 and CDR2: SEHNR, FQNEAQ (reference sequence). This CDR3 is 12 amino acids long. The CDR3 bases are TGTGCCAGCAGCCCACCAGGCGGCGAGCAGTACTTC. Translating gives CASSPPGGEQYF.

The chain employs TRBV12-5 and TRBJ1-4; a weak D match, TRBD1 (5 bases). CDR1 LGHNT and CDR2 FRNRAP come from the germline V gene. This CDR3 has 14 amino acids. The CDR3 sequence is CAASGGSPGEKLFF. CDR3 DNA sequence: TGTGCCGCTAGTGGGGGGTCTCCGGGTGAAAAACTGTTTTTT.

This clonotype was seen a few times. The CDR3 spells CASSQDAGATGQPQHF. CDR3 nucleotides: TGCGCCAGCAGCCAAGACGCGGGGGCGACCGGTCAGCCCCAGCATTTT. The chain couples TRBV4-3 to TRBJ1-5; tentative D call: TRBD1 (6 bases). The CDR3 is made up of 16 amino acids. V was shortened by 0 bases and J by 6 bases, with 15 bases between the two germline ends. CDR1 and CDR2 (germline): LGHNA, YSLEER.

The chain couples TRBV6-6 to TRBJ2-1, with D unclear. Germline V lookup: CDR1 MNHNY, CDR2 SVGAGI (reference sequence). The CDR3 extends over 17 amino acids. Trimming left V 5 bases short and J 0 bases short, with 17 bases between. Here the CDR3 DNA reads TGTGCCAGCAGTAACCTCGGCCAGGCGAGCTCCTACAATGAGCAGTTCTTC. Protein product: CASSNLGQASSYNEQFF.

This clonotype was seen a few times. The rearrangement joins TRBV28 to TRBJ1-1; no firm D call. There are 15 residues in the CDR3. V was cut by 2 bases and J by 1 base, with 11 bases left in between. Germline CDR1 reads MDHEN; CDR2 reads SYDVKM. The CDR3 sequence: CASSLMPGGNTEAFF. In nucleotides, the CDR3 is TGTGCCAGCAGTTTAATGCCGGGAGGGAACACTGAAGCTTTCTTT.

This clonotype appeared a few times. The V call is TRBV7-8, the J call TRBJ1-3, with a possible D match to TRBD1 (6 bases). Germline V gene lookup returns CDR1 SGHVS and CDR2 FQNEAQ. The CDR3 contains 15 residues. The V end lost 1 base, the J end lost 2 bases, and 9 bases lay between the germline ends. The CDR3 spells CASSLVGGPGNTIYF. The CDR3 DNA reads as TGTGCCAGCAGCTTAGTTGGGGGGCCTGGAAACACCATATATTTT.

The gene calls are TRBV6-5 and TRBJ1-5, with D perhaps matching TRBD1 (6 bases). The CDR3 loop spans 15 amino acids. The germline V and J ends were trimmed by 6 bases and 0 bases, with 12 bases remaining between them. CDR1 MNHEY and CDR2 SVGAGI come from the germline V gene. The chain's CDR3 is CASSYGGRSNQPQHF. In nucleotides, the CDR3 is TGTGCCAGCAGCTACGGGGGCCGTAGCAATCAGCCCCAGCATTTT.

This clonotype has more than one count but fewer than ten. The CDR3 reads CASSLEGTRETQYF. CDR3 nucleotide sequence: TGTGCCAGCAGCTTAGAGGGGACAAGGGAGACCCAGTACTTC. The chain employs TRBV7-2 and TRBJ2-5; D perhaps matches TRBD1 (6 bases). Looked up from germline, CDR1 is SGHTA and CDR2 is FQGNSA. The CDR3 is 14 residues long. V was cut by 1 base and J by 5 bases, with 11 bases left in between.

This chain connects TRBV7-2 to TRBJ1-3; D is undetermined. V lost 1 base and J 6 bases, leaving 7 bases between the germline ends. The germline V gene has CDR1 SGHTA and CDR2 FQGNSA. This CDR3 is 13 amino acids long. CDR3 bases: TGTGCCAGCAGCTTAGGCAGCGTAAACACCATATATTTT. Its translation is CASSLGSVNTIYF.

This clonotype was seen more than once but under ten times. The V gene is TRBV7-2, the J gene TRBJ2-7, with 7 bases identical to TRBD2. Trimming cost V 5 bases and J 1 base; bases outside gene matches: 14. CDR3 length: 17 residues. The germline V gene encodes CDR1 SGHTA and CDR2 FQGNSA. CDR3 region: CASSDPGLADYSYEQYF. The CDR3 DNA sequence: TGTGCCAGCAGCGACCCGGGGCTAGCGGATTATTCCTACGAGCAGTACTTC.